The rows below give T cell receptor beta chains drawn from one sample of a study of shared clonotypes between healthy human individuals. TCRdb keeps only in-frame clones here, not all; method: immunoSEQ multiplex PCR. The sample shows over a million clones, about 75% of them seen only once. Source material: memory CD4+ T cells sorted from blood. The receptors were gathered from a man in his late teens or twenties in good health. CDR3s leave out the opening cysteine and the closing phenylalanine or tryptophan. Expanded clones get a size class; other rows say once, few or many, or leave the size out.

TRBJ1-6 | TRBV7-6 | . | ASSLAQWGYSPLH
TRBJ1-2 | TRBV9 | many | ASSVEGRGTDGYT
TRBJ2-2 | TRBV5-1 | . | ASSLGQGLNTGELF
TRBJ2-1 | TRBV28 | . | ASSLIRDRGNEQF
TRBJ2-3 | TRBV5-1 | . | ASSLAPTDTQY
TRBJ2-1 | TRBV9 | . | ASSVESFSNFYNEQF
TRBJ1-6 | TRBV19 | . | ASSLQGGWNSPLH
TRBJ2-1 | TRBV7-9 | . | ASSPESEQF
TRBJ1-2 | TRBV5-1 | few | ASSLNRGTGYGYT
TRBJ2-7 | TRBV5-1 | . | ASGQGPYEQY
TRBJ2-4 | TRBV11-2 | . | ASSPRLAGGPAKNIQY
TRBJ1-2 | TRBV13 | few | ASSSWGFGYGYT
TRBJ2-2 | TRBV5-1 | . | ASSLVPAGETGELF
TRBJ1-3 | TRBV18 | . | ASSLSDSRNTIY
TRBJ2-1 | TRBV18 | . | ASSPGRGQEQF
TRBJ1-5 | TRBV6-5 | few | ASRPPGSNQPQH
TRBJ2-7 | TRBV7-9 | . | ASSFSPGTGSYEQY
TRBJ2-5 | TRBV5-1 | once | ASSLGNGQETQY
TRBJ1-6 | TRBV6-1 | . | ASGITGNNSPLH
TRBJ2-2 | TRBV9 | . | ASSVGTSANTGELF
TRBJ2-5 | TRBV7-2 | few | ASSLTRAETQY
TRBJ2-3 | TRBV2 | . | ASRGRTGGTDTQY
TRBJ2-3 | TRBV10-3 | few | AISGQVVGTDTQY
TRBJ2-7 | TRBV5-1 | . | ASSFGSSYEQY
TRBJ1-6 | TRBV30 | . | AWKLDSDGSPLH
TRBJ1-2 | TRBV30 | . | AWRDIAYGYT
TRBJ1-4 | TRBV30 | . | AWSTSHGTNEKLF
TRBJ2-7 | TRBV11-2 | . | ASSSAELAGNAYEQY
TRBJ2-7 | TRBV2 | many | ASTGFDEQY
TRBJ2-3 | TRBV6-1 | . | ASSPSQADTQY
TRBJ2-3 | TRBV7-9 | . | ASSLFQGGDTQY
TRBJ2-1 | TRBV4-3 | . | ASSQDLGSSGRWHEQF
TRBJ2-2 | TRBV2 | . | ASMPRPDGTGELF
TRBJ1-6 | TRBV5-1 | . | ASSLLAQGAESPLH
TRBJ2-2 | TRBV2 | . | ASRPRGGLGELF
TRBJ2-7 | TRBV6-1 | few | ASTWLLADSYEQY
TRBJ1-1 | TRBV6-1 | . | ASSAGEGTEAF
TRBJ2-1 | TRBV5-4 | . | ASSLGGSGGNEQF
TRBJ2-2 | TRBV28 | . | ASSRLDRESGELF
TRBJ2-3 | TRBV5-1 | . | ASSRELGLSTDTQY
TRBJ2-5 | TRBV5-1 | . | ASSLGGLAGGYQETQY
TRBJ1-6 | TRBV9 | . | ASSVGTNNSPLH
TRBJ1-4 | TRBV5-1 | . | ASSRGQGGEKLF
TRBJ1-2 | TRBV9 | . | ASSIKQGSGYT
TRBJ1-5 | TRBV2 | . | ASRLTANNQPQH
TRBJ2-3 | TRBV10-1 | . | ASSESTTTPDTQY
TRBJ2-3 | TRBV2 | . | ASSESGSGTDTQY
TRBJ2-1 | TRBV11-2 | . | ASSISGTTYNEQF
TRBJ2-2 | TRBV5-4 | once | ASSTGTGALNTGELF
TRBJ1-3 | TRBV6-1 | . | ASSEATSGNTIY
TRBJ2-6 | TRBV28 | . | ASSRYGANVLT
TRBJ2-2 | TRBV5-4 | . | ASSLMVSTGELF
TRBJ2-7 | TRBV6-1 | once | ASSVTRGRGYEQY
TRBJ1-1 | TRBV10-2 | few | ASSSLAGEAF
TRBJ2-7 | TRBV5-1 | . | ASATGAQNEQY
TRBJ2-3 | TRBV27 | . | ASSLSMTGNTDTQY
TRBJ2-1 | TRBV2 | . | ASILGSNNEQF
TRBJ2-1 | TRBV7-2 | . | ASSSKGLASRNEQF
TRBJ2-7 | TRBV5-8 | once | ASRRGRGAYEQY